A selection of T cell receptor beta chains follows, all from one sample in a study of hypomethylating agent response in myelodysplastic syndrome. Generated by immunoSEQ multiplex PCR, the TCRdb table keeps only in-frame clones and is missing some. The table shows a few thousand clones, with about 81% occurring only once. This sample comprised bone marrow, obtained before or after starting hypomethylating agent treatment for myelodysplastic syndrome (not recorded which). The receptors here all came from a human donor with myelodysplastic syndrome. The CDR3 runs from the conserved cysteine through the conserved F or W. The order of the fields is D gene, V gene, J gene, clone size, CDR3 DNA, CDR3 protein. A D gene is named only where the DNA matches it firmly. Clone size is stated in some rows and not others, as once, few, many or a class when expanded.

D gene: NA
V gene: TRBV30
J gene: TRBJ1-6
clone size: NA
CDR3 DNA: TGTGCCTGGTCAAAAGTGGGGTACTCACCCCTCCACTTT
CDR3 protein: CAWSKVGYSPLHF

D gene: NA
V gene: TRBV18
J gene: TRBJ1-2
clone size: few
CDR3 DNA: TGTGCCAGCTCACCAGCGTCCCAGGGACATGGCTACACCTTC
CDR3 protein: CASSPASQGHGYTF

D gene: NA
V gene: TRBV6-6
J gene: TRBJ2-3
clone size: NA
CDR3 DNA: TGTGCCAGCAGTTACTCCGGGCCGGGATCCGATACGCAGTATTTT
CDR3 protein: CASSYSGPGSDTQYF

D gene: NA
V gene: TRBV6-5
J gene: TRBJ2-7
clone size: NA
CDR3 DNA: TGTGCCAGCAGTCAACAGGGATTGAGCTACGAGCAGTACTTC
CDR3 protein: CASSQQGLSYEQYF

D gene: NA
V gene: TRBV28
J gene: TRBJ1-2
clone size: NA
CDR3 DNA: TGTGCCAGCAACGAAATTAACTATGGCTACACCTTC
CDR3 protein: CASNEINYGYTF

D gene: NA
V gene: TRBV27
J gene: TRBJ1-1
clone size: NA
CDR3 DNA: TGTGCCAGCAGTTTGCTAGGGTACACTGAAGCTTTCTTT
CDR3 protein: CASSLLGYTEAFF

D gene: NA
V gene: TRBV5-1
J gene: TRBJ2-2
clone size: once
CDR3 DNA: TGCGCCAGCAGTACGACGGGTCTTAACACCGGGGAGCTGTTTTTT
CDR3 protein: CASSTTGLNTGELFF

D gene: TRBD1
V gene: TRBV2
J gene: TRBJ2-7
clone size: NA
CDR3 DNA: TGTGCCAGCAGTGAAGCTTGGGCAGGGGGTTTCTACGAGCAGTACTTC
CDR3 protein: CASSEAWAGGFYEQYF

D gene: TRBD2
V gene: TRBV14
J gene: TRBJ2-2
clone size: NA
CDR3 DNA: TGTGCCAGCAGCCAAGCTGCCGGGACTAGCACCGGGGAGCTGTTTTTT
CDR3 protein: CASSQAAGTSTGELFF

D gene: TRBD1
V gene: TRBV2
J gene: TRBJ2-5
clone size: NA
CDR3 DNA: TGTGCCAGCAGTGAAGGAGGACAGGGCCCCTATTTATCGTACTTC
CDR3 protein: CASSEGGQGPYLSYF

D gene: TRBD1
V gene: TRBV15
J gene: TRBJ1-6
clone size: NA
CDR3 DNA: TGTGCCACCAGCAGAAGACAGGGGATCGGTTCACCCCTCCACTTT
CDR3 protein: CATSRRQGIGSPLHF

D gene: NA
V gene: TRBV6-6
J gene: TRBJ1-5
clone size: NA
CDR3 DNA: TGTGCCAGCAGTTATGCGTCTCCGGGGAACCAGCCCCAGCATTTT
CDR3 protein: CASSYASPGNQPQHF

D gene: NA
V gene: TRBV7-9
J gene: TRBJ1-1
clone size: NA
CDR3 DNA: TGTGCCAGCAGCTCGACGGTGGCTTCCCTCATTGGGGATGAAGCTTTCTTT
CDR3 protein: CASSSTVASLIGDEAFF

D gene: NA
V gene: TRBV21-1
J gene: TRBJ2-6
clone size: NA
CDR3 DNA: TGTGCCAGCAGCGGCAGCTTCGAACAGGAGAGCTCTGGGGCCAACGTCCTGACTTTC
CDR3 protein: CASSGSFEQESSGANVLTF

D gene: TRBD1
V gene: TRBV5-4
J gene: TRBJ1-2
clone size: NA
CDR3 DNA: TGTGCCAGCAGAATCGGGACAGGGATTCGCGGCTACACCTTC
CDR3 protein: CASRIGTGIRGYTF

D gene: TRBD1
V gene: TRBV7-2
J gene: TRBJ1-2
clone size: NA
CDR3 DNA: TGTGCCAGCAGCCAACAGGGGGGCGGCTACACCTTC
CDR3 protein: CASSQQGGGYTF

D gene: NA
V gene: TRBV6-5
J gene: TRBJ1-5
clone size: NA
CDR3 DNA: TGTGCCAGCAGTCTACAGGAGAATAGCAATCAGCCCCAGCATTTT
CDR3 protein: CASSLQENSNQPQHF

D gene: NA
V gene: TRBV4-3
J gene: TRBJ2-2
clone size: NA
CDR3 DNA: TGCGCCAGCAGCCAAACGCCCGCAGTCACCGGGGAGCTGTTTTTT
CDR3 protein: CASSQTPAVTGELFF

D gene: NA
V gene: TRBV10-3
J gene: TRBJ2-7
clone size: NA
CDR3 DNA: TGTGCCATCAAGGGGACCGGGACCCGAGGAAACGAGCAGTACTTC
CDR3 protein: CAIKGTGTRGNEQYF

D gene: TRBD1
V gene: TRBV10-2
J gene: TRBJ1-2
clone size: once
CDR3 DNA: TGCGCCAGCAGCACCCGACAGGGGTATGGCTACACCTTC
CDR3 protein: CASSTRQGYGYTF

D gene: TRBD1
V gene: TRBV7-8
J gene: TRBJ2-7
clone size: NA
CDR3 DNA: TGTGCCAGCAGGCGCGGGACAGGGCAATCCTACGAGCAGTACTTC
CDR3 protein: CASRRGTGQSYEQYF